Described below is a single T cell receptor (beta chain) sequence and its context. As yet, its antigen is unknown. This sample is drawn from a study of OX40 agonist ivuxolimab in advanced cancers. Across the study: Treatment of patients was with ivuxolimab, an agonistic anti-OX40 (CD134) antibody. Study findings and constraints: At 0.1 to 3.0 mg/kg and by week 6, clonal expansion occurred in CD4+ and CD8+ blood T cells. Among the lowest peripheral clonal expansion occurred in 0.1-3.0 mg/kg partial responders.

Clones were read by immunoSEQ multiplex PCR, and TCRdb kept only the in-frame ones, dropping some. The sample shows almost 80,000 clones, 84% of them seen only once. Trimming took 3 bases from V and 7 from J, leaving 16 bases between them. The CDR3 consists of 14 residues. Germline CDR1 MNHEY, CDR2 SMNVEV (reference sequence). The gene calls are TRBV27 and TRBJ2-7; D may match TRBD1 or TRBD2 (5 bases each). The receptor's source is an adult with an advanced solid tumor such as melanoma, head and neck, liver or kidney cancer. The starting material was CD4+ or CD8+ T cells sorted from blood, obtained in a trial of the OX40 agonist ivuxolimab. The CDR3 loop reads CASSLPGPTREQYF. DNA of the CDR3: TGTGCCAGCAGTTTGCCGGGACCGACCCGAGAGCAGTACTTC.